The T cell receptor beta chain under discussion was sequenced for a study of identical twins. In TCRdb, the 5' RACE reads were re-called with MiXCR into one record per CDR3 protein. Altogether 1.5 million to 2 million distinct CDR3 sequences are present, under 35% being singletons, with the ten largest covering approximately 0.25%. In germline, CDR1 is MGHRA, CDR2 YSYEKL. The CDR3 consists of 16 residues. The junction had 10 bases not matched to a gene; V was cut back by 1 base and J by 8 bases. Every donor was a healthy Caucasian. The rearrangement uses TRBV4-1 and TRBJ2-1; 8 bases line up with TRBD1. The TCR sequence derives from a newborn girl in good health. The sequencing input was cord blood. The CDR3 here is CASSQAPPQGVDEQFF. DNA for the CDR3: TGCGCCAGCAGCCAAGCCCCTCCACAGGGGGTAGATGAGCAGTTCTTC.